Presented here are 18 T cell receptor beta chains from one specimen sequenced in a study of blood T cell repertoires in COVID-19 (dated by TCRdb to the early 2020s). Library generation was performed with the immunoSEQ multiplex PCR assay. TCRdb limited this immuneACCESS table to in-frame rearrangements with V and J called. A share of clones is missing; checked studies link under half to unresolved V genes, and the rest is unexplained. Here the sample has around 78,000 clones; 65% to 90% occur a single time. The ten largest clones take up approximately 11% of the sample. The sequenced sample consisted of peripheral blood. The source of these receptors is a man between 65 and 85 years old with active or convalescent COVID-19.

The gene calls are TRBV30 and TRBJ1-6; 7 nucleotides align to TRBD1. Per the germline V gene, CDR1 is GTSNPN and CDR2 is SVGIG (reference sequence). V dropped 0 bases and J dropped 2; count of bases not matched to a gene: 4. This CDR3 is 16 amino acids long. The CDR3 DNA sequence: TGTGCCTGGAGTGTACGGGGGACAGCCTATAATTCACCCCTCCACTTT. It encodes CAWSVRGTAYNSPLHF.

This rearrangement joins TRBV27 to TRBJ2-1; 7 positions match TRBD2. The CDR3 runs to 15 residues. Germline V CDR1 and CDR2: MNHEY, SMNVEV (reference sequence). V gave up 5 bases and J gave up 5 bases; unmatched junction bases: 9. As DNA, the CDR3 is TGTGCCAGCAGTCCGCGGGAGTTCGGAAACAATGAGCAGTTCTTC. It encodes CASSPREFGNNEQFF.

This clone is medium-sized (0.01 to 0.1%) by share. The chain uses TRBV28 and TRBJ2-6; TRBD1 is a possible D gene (5 bases). CDR1 and CDR2 (germline): MDHEN, SYDVKM. V lost 7 bases, J lost 0 bases, and 31 bases lay in between. CDR3 length: 22 residues. The CDR3 region is CASNPSFISRQGFPSGANVLTF. For the CDR3, the DNA is TGTGCCAGCAACCCAAGTTTTATTTCCCGTCAGGGATTCCCCTCTGGGGCCAACGTCCTGACTTTC.

This chain uses TRBV28 with TRBJ1-1; tentatively, D is TRBD1 (5 bases). Germline-derived CDR1 and CDR2 are MDHEN and SYDVKM. The CDR3 consists of 15 residues. Trimming removed 5 bases at V and 0 bases at J, with 13 bases between. CDR3 coding DNA: TGTGCCAGCAGTCAAGGGGTACTTATGAACACTGAAGCTTTCTTT. This encodes CASSQGVLMNTEAFF.

This clone was detected once. CDR3 nucleotide sequence: TGTGCCAGCAGCCCAGGTGGGGGGGCAGATACGCAGTATTTT. This translates into CASSPGGGADTQYF. This chain uses TRBV9 with TRBJ2-3; 7 nucleotides agree with TRBD2. The junction had 6 bases not matched to a gene; V was cut back by 4 bases and J by 4 bases. Per germline, CDR1 SGDLS and CDR2 YYNGEE. The CDR3 has 14 residues.

This chain joins TRBV7-2 and TRBJ2-1; 10 nucleotides align to TRBD1. The CDR3 sequence is 14 residues long. Germline CDR1 SGHTA, CDR2 FQGNSA. Unmatched junction bases numbered 5, after V lost 5 bases and J lost 7 bases. DNA for the CDR3: TGTGCCAGCAGCATAAGACAGGGGGCGAATGAGCAGTTCTTC. As protein: CASSIRQGANEQFF. The complete variable domain, with remaining parts taken from reference TRBV7-2 and TRBJ2-1, reads GAGVSQSPSNKVTEKGKDVELRCDPISGHTALYWYRQSLGQGLEFLIYFQGNSAPDKSGLPSDRFSAERTGGSVSTLTIQRTQQEDSAVYLCASSIRQGANEQFFGPGTRLTVL.

The chain couples TRBV4-1 to TRBJ2-7; D possibly corresponds to TRBD1 (6 bases). Trimming shortened V by 0 bases and J by 0 bases, and 12 bases separated the two germline ends. Per germline, CDR1 MGHRA and CDR2 YSYEKL. The CDR3 consists of 16 residues. The DNA for the CDR3 is TGCGCCAGCAGCCAAGATTTTACAGGGATCTCCTACGAGCAGTACTTC. It codes for CASSQDFTGISYEQYF.

V and J are TRBV12-3 or TRBV12-4 and TRBJ2-7, with a tentative D call TRBD2 (6 bases). The CDR3 consists of 13 residues. The ends were cut back, 5 bases at V and 1 base at J, with 9 bases in the middle. The CDR3 here is CASSRGESYEQYF. The CDR3 coding sequence is TGTGCCAGCAGTCGCGGGGAATCCTACGAGCAGTACTTC.

The rearrangement links TRBV6-5 to TRBJ2-7; 8 bases align to TRBD1. Germline values: CDR1 MNHEY, CDR2 SVGAGI. Trimming took 6 bases from V and 2 from J; bases not matched to a gene: 6. There are 14 residues in the CDR3. The CDR3 spells CASSRTGLPYEQYF. The CDR3 DNA reads as TGTGCCAGCAGCCGGACAGGGCTTCCCTACGAGCAGTACTTC.

This clone was detected only once. The rearrangement joins TRBV30 to TRBJ1-1; D remains ambiguous. Trimming pared 8 bases from V and 4 bases from J, leaving 14 bases between. CDR3 length: 12 residues. Germline-derived CDR1 and CDR2 are GTSNPN and SVGIG (reference sequence). The CDR3 loop reads CAGAIGGTEAFF. The CDR3, as DNA: TGTGCCGGAGCGATCGGAGGCACTGAAGCTTTCTTT.

This clone is a singleton in its sample. The CDR3 DNA reads TGTGCCAGCAGCCCATCCAGGGGTCTGGGCACAGATACGCAGTATTTT. Encoded protein: CASSPSRGLGTDTQYF. The rearrangement links TRBV14 to TRBJ2-3; maybe TRBD1 (6 bases). CDR1 SGHDN and CDR2 FVKESK come from the germline V gene. V lost 4 bases to trimming and J lost 1 base, with 15 bases between them. The CDR3 has 16 residues.

The chain couples TRBV19 to TRBJ1-5; D perhaps matches TRBD1 (6 bases). The CDR3 is made up of 18 amino acids. In germline, CDR1 is LNHDA, CDR2 SQIVND (reference sequence). With 3 bases removed from V and 3 bases from J, the gap between germline ends came to 21 bases. CDR3 in amino acids: CASSIGTPGRGYNQPQHF. The CDR3 DNA follows: TGTGCCAGTAGTATTGGGACACCTGGGAGGGGTTACAATCAGCCCCAGCATTTT.

The V gene is TRBV18, the J gene TRBJ1-6, with a tentative D call TRBD1 (6 bases). The V end lost 1 base, the J end lost 7 bases, and 14 bases lay between the germline ends. The CDR3 runs to 16 residues. CDR1 and CDR2 (germline): KGHSH, LQKENI. The CDR3 reads CASSPQTQGGNSPLHF. In nucleotides, the CDR3 is TGTGCCAGCTCACCACAGACACAGGGTGGGAATTCACCCCTCCACTTT.

The chain recombines TRBV10-3 with TRBJ2-7; 7 positions match TRBD1. V lost 10 bases to trimming and J lost 3 bases; unmatched junction nucleotides: 6. The CDR3 covers 12 residues. Per the germline V gene, CDR1 is ENHRY and CDR2 is SYGVKD. The CDR3: CATAGGIYEQYF. The CDR3 bases are TGTGCCACCGCAGGGGGTATCTACGAGCAGTACTTC.

The rearrangement uses TRBV7-2 and TRBJ2-7; TRBD1 agrees at 8 bases. J gave up 5 bases and V 3 bases, and 9 bases lay outside the gene matches. Germline CDR1 is SGHTA and CDR2 is FQGNSA. This CDR3 is 15 amino acids long. The chain's CDR3 is CASSFSGTGNDEQYF. DNA of the CDR3: TGTGCCAGCAGCTTCTCCGGGACAGGAAACGACGAGCAGTACTTC.

The chain recombines TRBV18 with TRBJ1-1, with 7 nucleotides matching TRBD1. V shed 4 bases and J 11 bases; nucleotides not matched to a gene: 7. The germline gives CDR1 KGHSH, CDR2 LQKENI. The CDR3 contains 12 residues. CDR3 sequence: CASSRQTGPAFF. CDR3 DNA sequence: TGTGCCAGCTCACGGCAGACAGGGCCCGCTTTCTTT.

This chain uses TRBV7-3 with TRBJ1-1; D is ambiguous. The length of the CDR3 is 15 residues. The ends were cut back, 2 bases at V and 2 bases at J, with 12 bases in the middle. The germline gives CDR1 SGHTA, CDR2 FQGTGA. This CDR3 reads CASSLFREVNTEAFF. CDR3 nucleotide sequence: TGTGCCAGCAGCTTATTCCGGGAAGTAAACACTGAAGCTTTCTTT.

This clone was observed once. The CDR3 sequence: CASSYSWLAGRTYEQYF. The DNA of the CDR3 is TGTGCCAGCAGTTACTCTTGGCTAGCGGGAAGAACCTACGAGCAGTACTTC. The chain joins TRBV6-2 or TRBV6-3 to TRBJ2-7; 9 bases agree with TRBD2. J was trimmed by 2 bases and V by 0 bases; bases with no gene match: 8. Per germline, CDR1 MNHEY and CDR2 SVGEGT. This CDR3 comprises 17 residues.